The source of this T cell receptor (beta chain) is a study of cytomegalovirus exposure and HLA in healthy donors. Whole-study context: Of 398 genotyped donors, more than 75% clustered with self-reported Caucasian donors.

Primers for the PCR totalled 60 Vbeta and 13 Jbeta. Original analysis: It was a later analysis that counted 83 million or so unique TCR beta chains, of which roughly 10 million were shared. Repertoires were generated with immunoSEQ multiplex PCR, while TCRdb's copy carries only in-frame clones and drops some. The V and J calls and clone size come from that table; D and trimming were worked out from the DNA. The data show 120,000 to 150,000 clones, with approximately 82% seen just once and 3.3% held by the top ten. About this clone: Its antigen is undetermined.

General study results and limits: In a later analysis, HLA-associated TCR beta chains were more clonally expanded than equally common others. Association of fewer than 20,000 TCR beta sequences with HLA alleles was found at 0.05 false discovery rate in a later analysis.

The source of this sequence is a man aged 35-49 years in good health and CMV-seronegative. Material: PBMCs.

The chain's CDR3 is CASSPGGLEQYF. CDR3 DNA sequence: TGTGCCAGCAGCCCAGGGGGGCTCGAGCAGTACTTC. The chain has TRBV9 and TRBJ2-7, with D possibly TRBD1 on 7 matching bases. Germline CDR1 is SGDLS and CDR2 is YYNGEE. This CDR3 region has 12 residues. Between the trimmed V and J ends, which lost 4 bases and 6 bases, there was a span of 11 bases.